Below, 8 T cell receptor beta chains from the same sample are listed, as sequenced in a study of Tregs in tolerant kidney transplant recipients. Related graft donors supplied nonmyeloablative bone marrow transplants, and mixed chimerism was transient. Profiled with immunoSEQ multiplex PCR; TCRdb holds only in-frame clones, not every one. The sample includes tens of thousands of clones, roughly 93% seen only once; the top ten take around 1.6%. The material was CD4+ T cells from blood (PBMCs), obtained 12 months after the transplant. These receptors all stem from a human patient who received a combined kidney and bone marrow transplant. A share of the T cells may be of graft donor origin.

As DNA, the CDR3 is TGTGCCAGCAACAGGGTATCCGCAAACAATGAGCAGTTCTTC. It codes for CASNRVSANNEQFF. The chain joins TRBV11-2 to TRBJ2-1; D may be TRBD1 (6 bases). Trimming took off 7 bases at V and 5 bases at J, with 15 bases between the two ends. CDR3 length equals 14 residues. Looked up from germline, CDR1 is SGHAT and CDR2 is FQNNGV.

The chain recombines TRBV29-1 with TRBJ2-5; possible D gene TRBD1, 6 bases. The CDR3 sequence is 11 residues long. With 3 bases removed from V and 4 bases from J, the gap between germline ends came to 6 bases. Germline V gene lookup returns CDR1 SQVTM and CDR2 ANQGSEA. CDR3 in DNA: TGCAGCGTTGAGGACAGAGAGACCCAGTACTTC. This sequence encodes CSVEDRETQYF. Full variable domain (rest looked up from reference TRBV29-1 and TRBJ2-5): SAVISQKPSRDICQRGTSLTIQCQVDSQVTMMFWYRQQPGQSLTLIATANQGSEATYESGFVIDKFPISRPNLTFSTLTVSNMSPEDSSIYLCSVEDRETQYFGPGTRLLVL.

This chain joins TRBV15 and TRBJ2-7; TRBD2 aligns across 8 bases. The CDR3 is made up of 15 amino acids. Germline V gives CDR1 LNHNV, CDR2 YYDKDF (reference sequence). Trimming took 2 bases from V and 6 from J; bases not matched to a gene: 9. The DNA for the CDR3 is TGTGCCACCAGCAGACGCCCCGGGAGGGGTATCGAGCAGTACTTC. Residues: CATSRRPGRGIEQYF.

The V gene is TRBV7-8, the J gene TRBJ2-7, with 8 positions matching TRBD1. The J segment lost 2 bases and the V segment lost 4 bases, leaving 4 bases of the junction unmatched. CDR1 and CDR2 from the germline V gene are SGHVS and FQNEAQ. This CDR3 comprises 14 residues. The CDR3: CASSSRDRTYEQYF. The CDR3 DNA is TGTGCCAGCAGCTCCCGGGACAGGACCTACGAGCAGTACTTC.

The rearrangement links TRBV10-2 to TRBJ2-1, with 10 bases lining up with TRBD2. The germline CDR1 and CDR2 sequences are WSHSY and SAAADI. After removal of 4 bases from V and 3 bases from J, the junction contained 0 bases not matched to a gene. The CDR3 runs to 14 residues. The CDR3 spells CASSVAGGYNEQFF. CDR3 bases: TGCGCCAGCAGTGTAGCGGGGGGCTACAATGAGCAGTTCTTC.

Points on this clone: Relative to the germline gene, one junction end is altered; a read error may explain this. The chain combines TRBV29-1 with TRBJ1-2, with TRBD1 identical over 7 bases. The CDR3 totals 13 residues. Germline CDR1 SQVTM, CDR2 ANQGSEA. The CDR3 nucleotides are TGCAGCGTCGAAGACAGGGTGGGGTATGGCTACACCTTC. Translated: CSVEDRVGYGYTF.

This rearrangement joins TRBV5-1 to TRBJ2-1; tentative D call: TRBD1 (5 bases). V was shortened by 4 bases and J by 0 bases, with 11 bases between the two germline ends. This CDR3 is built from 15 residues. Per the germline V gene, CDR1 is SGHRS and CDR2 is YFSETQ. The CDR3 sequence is CASSSRVSSYNEQFF. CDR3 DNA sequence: TGCGCCAGCAGCAGCAGGGTGAGCTCCTACAATGAGCAGTTCTTC.

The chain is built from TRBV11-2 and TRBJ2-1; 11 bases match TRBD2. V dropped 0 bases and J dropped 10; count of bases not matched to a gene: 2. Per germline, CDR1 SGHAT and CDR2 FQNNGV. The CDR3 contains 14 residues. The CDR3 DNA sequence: TGTGCCAGCAGCTTAGATCTAGCGGGAGGAGAGCAGTTCTTC. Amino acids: CASSLDLAGGEQFF.